This entry features one T cell receptor (beta chain) sequence. Its cognate antigen is unknown. This sample stems from a study of shared clonotypes between healthy human individuals. Trimming removed 3 bases from V and 7 bases from J; junction bases left unmatched: 10. CDR1 is MDHEN and CDR2 is SYDVKM in the germline V gene. The CDR3 loop spans 17 amino acids. In the study's own analysis: Quality scores were absent from the junction-only immunoSEQ sequences, so filtering differed. The repertoire was sequenced with immunoSEQ multiplex PCR; TCRdb's copy has only in-frame clones and lacks some. V, J and clone size were drawn from that table, and D and trimming were deduced from the DNA. The sample includes millions of clones, approximately 95% of them seen just once. Recent vaccinations or acute infections were absent in the healthy HIV-negative adult donors. Notes on the study in general: Represented diversity, genetic and exposure-history alike, was limited by few donors. Estimated richness values were generally larger in naive subsets than in memory subsets.

Sequenced: naive CD4+ T cells sorted from blood. Subset indicated: CD45RA+ positively selected. The TCR comes from a man aged 18 to 35 in good health. This chain connects TRBV28 to TRBJ1-6; 9 nucleotides match TRBD1. DNA of the CDR3: TGTGCCAGCAGTTTCCCCAAGTCCGGGACAGGGAATTCACCCCTCCACTTT. It yields the protein CASSFPKSGTGNSPLHF.